Listed here are 19 T cell receptor beta chains from one sample, sequenced in a study of T cell responses to AZD1222 COVID-19 vaccine. Only in-frame clones appear in the TCRdb table, and some are missing; sequencing was by immunoSEQ multiplex PCR. The sample includes 100,000 to 150,000 clones, under 95% of them seen just once. Sequencing used peripheral blood, obtained 28 days after the second AZD1222 dose. The receptors were sampled from an adult who received the AZD1222 COVID-19 vaccine.

This chain joins TRBV6-4 and TRBJ1-1; D might be TRBD1 (6 bases). In germline, CDR1 is MRHNA, CDR2 SNTAGT. This CDR3 has 17 amino acids. Between the trimmed V and J ends, which lost 6 bases and 0 bases, there was a span of 20 bases. For the CDR3, the DNA is TGTGCCAGCAGAGAGAGATCGGACAGTTGGCTGAACACTGAAGCTTTCTTT. As protein: CASRERSDSWLNTEAFF.

The chain has TRBV6-5 and TRBJ1-3, with D maybe TRBD1 (5 bases). With 8 bases removed from V and 9 bases from J, the gap between germline ends came to 14 bases. Germline V lookup: CDR1 MNHEY, CDR2 SVGAGI. The CDR3 is 12 residues long. The CDR3 is CASGPGGATIYF. CDR3 DNA sequence: TGTGCCAGCGGCCCCGGAGGGGCCACCATATATTTT.

This sequence joins TRBV5-1 and TRBJ1-2; D is unclear. CDR3 length equals 13 residues. Trimming took 0 bases from V and 8 from J, leaving 11 bases between them. Germline CDR1 SGHRS, CDR2 YFSETQ. In DNA form, the CDR3 reads TGCGCCAGCAGCTTGGCCAAGTTTGACGGCTACACCTTC. The encoded protein is CASSLAKFDGYTF.

The chain is built from TRBV27 and TRBJ2-7; perhaps TRBD2 as D (6 bases). Per germline, CDR1 MNHEY and CDR2 SMNVEV (reference sequence). V was cut by 5 bases and J by 0 bases, with 11 bases left in between. The CDR3 spans 14 residues. The CDR3 sequence: CASSAGLRSYEQYF. CDR3 coding DNA: TGTGCCAGCAGTGCGGGACTTCGCTCCTACGAGCAGTACTTC.

V is TRBV11-2 and J is TRBJ1-5, with 7 bases lining up with TRBD1. V was pared by 5 bases and J by 2 bases, with 15 bases of the junction left unmatched. The CDR3 contains 18 residues. Looked up from germline, CDR1 is SGHAT and CDR2 is FQNNGV. The CDR3 protein is CASSPIKGDGTGNQPQHF. CDR3 sequence (DNA): TGTGCCAGCAGCCCCATTAAGGGGGATGGGACAGGCAATCAGCCCCAGCATTTT.

This clone showed up just once. The gene calls are TRBV19 and TRBJ2-5, with D unresolved. Germline V gene data show CDR1 as LNHDA and CDR2 as SQIVND (reference sequence). The CDR3 consists of 13 residues. V was clipped by 7 bases and J by 5 bases, with 14 bases between them. DNA of the CDR3: TGTGCCAGTAATCAGCGAGTTGCGGAGACCCAGTACTTC. This encodes CASNQRVAETQYF.

The chain joins TRBV7-9 to TRBJ1-2; D is unresolved. The CDR3 extends over 15 amino acids. Germline CDR1 and CDR2: SEHNR and FQNEAQ (reference sequence). Between the trimmed V and J ends, which lost 5 bases and 4 bases, there was a span of 17 bases. The chain's CDR3 is CASSLTPGSTYGYTF. In DNA form, the CDR3 reads TGTGCCAGCAGCCTAACCCCAGGTTCCACCTATGGCTACACCTTC.

The chain recombines TRBV7-2 with TRBJ1-6; no firm D call. V gave up 1 base and J gave up 13 bases, with 8 bases separating them. The V gene's germline CDR1 is SGHTA and CDR2 FQGNSA. The CDR3 length is 12 residues. The CDR3 DNA reads as TGTGCCAGCAGCTTAGGGGCTCTCCCCCTCCACTTT. Protein sequence: CASSLGALPLHF.

J is TRBJ1-2 and V is TRBV30, with 7 bases fitting TRBD1. The V and J ends lost 3 bases and 10 bases, in that order; junction bases with no gene match: 11. Germline CDR1 is GTSNPN and CDR2 is SVGIG (reference sequence). This CDR3 has 13 amino acids. CDR3 nucleotides: TGTGCCTGGAGGGGACAGACAACAAAGCCCTACACCTTC. Its protein product is CAWRGQTTKPYTF.

The chain employs TRBV19 and TRBJ1-1; D perhaps matches TRBD1 (5 bases). Germline-derived CDR1 and CDR2 are LNHDA and SQIVND (reference sequence). Trimming cost V 3 bases and J 1 base, with 12 bases left between them. The CDR3 runs to 15 residues. CDR3 sequence reads: CASSIAGSANTEAFF. Here the CDR3 DNA reads TGTGCCAGTAGTATTGCAGGGTCGGCGAACACTGAAGCTTTCTTT.

The gene calls are TRBV2 and TRBJ1-2; D might be TRBD1 (6 bases). This CDR3 has 13 residues. Trimming pared 6 bases from V and 2 bases from J, leaving 10 bases between. CDR1 and CDR2 from the germline V gene are SNHLY and FYNNEI. Written as DNA, the CDR3 is TGTGCCAGCAGACGGGACACCAACTATGGCTACACCTTC. Residues: CASRRDTNYGYTF.

The V gene is TRBV5-1, the J gene TRBJ2-7, with D perhaps TRBD1 or TRBD2 (5 bases each). The CDR3 covers 15 residues. Germline CDR1 and CDR2: SGHRS and YFSETQ. V dropped 5 bases and J dropped 0 bases, with 15 bases sitting between them. In nucleotides, the CDR3 is TGCGCCAGCAGTACCGGGACCCGAAGCTCCTACGAGCAGTACTTC. Protein product: CASSTGTRSSYEQYF.

CDR3 in DNA: TGTGCCAGCAGTTCAAGAGCGGGACCACCCTACGAGCAGTACTTC. This translates into CASSSRAGPPYEQYF. V usage is TRBV28 and J usage is TRBJ2-7; 7 bases line up with TRBD2. J gave up 2 bases and V 4 bases, and 8 bases lay outside the gene matches. Germline V gene lookup returns CDR1 MDHEN and CDR2 SYDVKM. There are 15 residues in the CDR3.

The genes are TRBV6-2 or TRBV6-3 and TRBJ1-4, with TRBD1 as a possible D gene (5 bases). CDR3 length equals 16 residues. Trimming removed 6 bases from V and 1 base from J, with 15 bases in between. Germline V gene data show CDR1 as MNHEY and CDR2 as SVGEGT. Written as DNA, the CDR3 is TGTGCCAGCAGCCCTGGGGTGGGGGGAACTAATGAAAAACTGTTTTTT. Translated: CASSPGVGGTNEKLFF.

This clone is a singleton in its sample. This chain joins TRBV7-9 and TRBJ2-1; 8 nucleotides align to TRBD2. V shed 5 bases, J shed 8 bases, and the junction held 8 bases outside the gene matches. CDR1 and CDR2 from the germline V gene are SEHNR and FQNEAQ (reference sequence). The CDR3 length is 14 residues. CDR3 sequence reads: CASSLTSGGDEQFF. CDR3 nucleotides: TGTGCCAGCAGCCTAACTAGCGGAGGGGATGAGCAGTTCTTC.

Only one count was recorded for this clone. The V gene is TRBV5-6, the J gene TRBJ1-2; D gene unclear. Trimming removed 0 bases from V and 2 bases from J, with 17 bases in between. This CDR3 spans 17 amino acids. Germline V gives CDR1 SGHDT, CDR2 YYEEEE. Here the CDR3 DNA reads TGTGCCAGCAGCTTGGTTGCGGGTCCGACCACGAACTATGGCTACACCTTC. As protein: CASSLVAGPTTNYGYTF.

The rearrangement links TRBV5-6 to TRBJ2-1, with TRBD2 identical over 10 bases. Trimming cost V 1 base and J 7 bases; bases outside gene matches: 5. Germline CDR1 reads SGHDT; CDR2 reads YYEEEE. This CDR3 is built from 15 residues. CDR3 sequence (DNA): TGTGCCAGCAGCTTGTTCACTAGCGGGACTAATGAGCAGTTCTTC. Protein product: CASSLFTSGTNEQFF.

This clone was seen just once. The chain carries TRBV7-3 and TRBJ2-2; 11 bases fit TRBD2. The trim removed 1 base at V and 5 bases at J, leaving 3 bases unmatched. The germline CDR1 and CDR2 sequences are SGHTA and FQGTGA. This CDR3 comprises 16 residues. The CDR3 spells CASSLMTSGVTGELFF. DNA of the CDR3: TGTGCCAGCAGCTTAATGACTAGCGGGGTTACCGGGGAGCTGTTTTTT.

This chain joins TRBV30 and TRBJ2-6; unclear D gene. The V end was cut by 5 bases, the J end by 0 bases, with 5 bases between. Germline V lookup: CDR1 GTSNPN, CDR2 SVGIG (reference sequence). This CDR3 is 13 amino acids long. DNA of the CDR3: TGTGCCTGGGGGTACTCTGGGGCCAACGTCCTGACTTTC. It codes for CAWGYSGANVLTF.